This T cell receptor beta chain was documented in a study of T cell responses to AZD1222 COVID-19 vaccine. Overall study findings and caveats: Clonal diversity may have been underestimated in mostly white British donors. Epitopes outside B.1.351 and B.1.1.7 mutated regions reportedly drew nearly half of spike TCRs. Spike-specific TCR depth and breadth grew after two AZD1222 doses.

Generated by immunoSEQ multiplex PCR, the TCRdb table keeps only in-frame clones and is missing some. The sample lists about 42,000 clones, approximately 80% seen once, with 15% to 20% in the top ten. This clone has only a few counts. Its target is not known. There are 15 residues in the CDR3. V gave up 4 bases and J gave up 3 bases, with 11 bases separating them. Germline V gene lookup returns CDR1 SGHDT and CDR2 YYEEEE. The sample here was peripheral blood, taken 28 days after the second AZD1222 dose. The V and J genes are TRBV5-6 and TRBJ1-6, with D possibly matching TRBD1 (5 bases). This receptor was taken from an adult who received the AZD1222 COVID-19 vaccine. The CDR3: CASSPGTSYNSPLHF. The CDR3 DNA is TGTGCCAGCAGCCCGGGGACTAGCTATAATTCACCCCTCCACTTT.